These 30 T cell receptor beta chains were sequenced from one sample in a study of CD8 T cells in Susac syndrome. The authors reverse transcribed about 0.5 to 1 ug RNA with random hexamers. TCRdb analysed the immunoSEQ multiplex PCR reads with MiXCR anew, one entry per CDR3 protein. The sample comprises about 47,000 distinct CDR3 sequences, about 91% of which are singletons, and around 0.41% rests with the top ten. Sequenced sample: CD8+ T cells from PBMCs. The receptors shown here come from a human donor in good health.

The chain carries TRBV4-1 and TRBJ2-7, with D perhaps being TRBD1 or TRBD2 (5 bases each). The CDR3 has 14 residues. Germline V gene sequence: CDR1 MGHRA, CDR2 YSYEKL. Trimming pared 5 bases from V and 4 bases from J, leaving 15 bases between. For the CDR3, the DNA is TGCGCCAGCAGCTACCCCGGGACGGATTACGAGCAGTACTTC. Protein product: CASSYPGTDYEQYF.

This sequence joins TRBV4-1 and TRBJ2-7, with TRBD2 matching over 7 bases. With 0 bases clipped from V and 1 base from J, the junction kept 3 bases outside the gene matches. Germline values: CDR1 MGHRA, CDR2 YSYEKL. The length of the CDR3 is 15 residues. The CDR3 reads CASSQDWDYSYEQYF. The CDR3 DNA is TGCGCCAGCAGCCAAGATTGGGACTATTCCTACGAGCAGTACTTC.

This clonotype was counted once. The rearrangement uses TRBV15 and TRBJ1-1; TRBD1 matches at 7 bases. This CDR3 has 13 residues. Germline CDR1 and CDR2: LNHNV and YYDKDF (reference sequence). Unmatched junction bases numbered 5, after V lost 6 bases and J lost 4 bases. CDR3 region: CATREGAGTEAFF. The DNA for the CDR3 is TGTGCCACCAGGGAGGGGGCTGGCACTGAAGCTTTCTTT.

V is TRBV4-1 and J is TRBJ2-7, with D perhaps TRBD1 (6 bases). V shed 1 base and J shed 3 bases, with 13 bases lying between them. The CDR3 runs to 15 residues. The germline gives CDR1 MGHRA, CDR2 YSYEKL. DNA for the CDR3: TGCGCCAGCAGCCAAGGGCAGGGGCCAGACTACGAGCAGTACTTC. It codes for CASSQGQGPDYEQYF.

This chain joins TRBV7-9 and TRBJ2-7, with D perhaps being TRBD1 or TRBD2 (5 bases each). The CDR3 length is 17 residues. Germline lookup yields CDR1 SEHNR and CDR2 FQNEAQ (reference sequence). V lost 1 base and J lost 5, with 21 bases in between. CDR3 sequence (DNA): TGTGCCAGCAGCTTAGTGTCTGGGCAGGGACCCTATAACGAGCAGTACTTC. Its protein product is CASSLVSGQGPYNEQYF.

V usage is TRBV6-2 or TRBV6-3 and J usage is TRBJ1-2, with a weak D call TRBD1 (5 bases). The CDR3 is 14 amino acids. The germline CDR1 and CDR2 sequences are MNHEY and SVGEGT. Trimming left V 5 bases short and J 4 bases short, with 14 bases between. CDR3 in DNA: TGTGCCAGCAGTGCGACGACAGTGCTCTATGGCTACACCTTC. This gives the protein CASSATTVLYGYTF.

The rearrangement uses TRBV20-1 and TRBJ2-2, with 12 bases that match TRBD2. After removal of 1 base from V and 6 bases from J, the junction contained 3 bases not matched to a gene. The CDR3 has 15 residues. CDR1 is DFQATT and CDR2 is SNEGSKA in the germline V gene (reference sequence). The CDR3: CSARGLAGESGELFF. CDR3 bases: TGCAGTGCTAGAGGACTAGCGGGAGAATCCGGGGAGCTGTTTTTT.

For the CDR3, the DNA is TGTGCCAGCAGCTTGTCGTGGGACTCCCCGGAAGAGCAGTACTTC. This gives the protein CASSLSWDSPEEQYF. The V call is TRBV5-6, the J call TRBJ2-7; weak D call: TRBD2 (6 bases). Germline V gene sequence: CDR1 SGHDT, CDR2 YYEEEE. V was clipped by 1 base and J by 7 bases, with 18 bases between them. The CDR3 runs 15 residues.

This clonotype showed up just once. The gene calls are TRBV4-1 and TRBJ1-2; 7 nucleotides align to TRBD1. V lost 5 bases, J lost 4 bases, and 7 bases stayed unmatched. CDR3 size: 14 residues. Germline V gene data show CDR1 as MGHRA and CDR2 as YSYEKL. As DNA, the CDR3 is TGCGCCAGCAGCTTCATGACAGGGTTCTATGGCTACACCTTC. Its translation: CASSFMTGFYGYTF.

V and J are TRBV27 and TRBJ2-5; possibly TRBD1 for D (6 bases). Trimming took off 4 bases at V and 5 bases at J, with 11 bases between the two ends. The CDR3 is 13 residues long. From germline, CDR1 is MNHEY and CDR2 SMNVEV (reference sequence). The CDR3: CASSSLGAETQYF. The CDR3 DNA follows: TGTGCCAGCAGTTCACTGGGGGCGGAGACCCAGTACTTC.

The chain uses TRBV5-5 and TRBJ1-2, with TRBD1 as a possible D gene (6 bases). Trimming stripped 4 bases from V and 7 bases from J, with 32 bases between. The CDR3 length is 19 residues. CDR1 is SGHKS and CDR2 is YYEKEE in the germline V gene (reference sequence). The CDR3 here is CASSPTGDTRGRPKGGYTF. Written as DNA, the CDR3 is TGTGCCAGCAGCCCAACGGGGGACACGCGGGGCAGACCCAAGGGTGGCTACACCTTC.

This clonotype appeared a single time. The chain employs TRBV29-1 and TRBJ2-1; the match to TRBD2 covers 16 bases. The CDR3 has 16 amino acids. Germline trimming cut 7 bases from V and 6 bases from J; bases unmatched to any gene: 9. CDR1 and CDR2 from the germline V gene are SQVTM and ANQGSEA. CDR3: CSAAGTSGRAGNEQFF. DNA for the CDR3: TGCAGCGCAGCCGGGACTAGCGGGAGGGCCGGCAATGAGCAGTTCTTC.

This chain links TRBV20-1 with TRBJ2-7; perhaps D is TRBD1 or TRBD2 (5 bases each). In germline, CDR1 is DFQATT, CDR2 SNEGSKA (reference sequence). The V and J ends lost 0 bases and 1 base respectively, with 13 bases between them. This CDR3 is 15 amino acids long. The CDR3 spells CSARDLGASSYEQYF. DNA of the CDR3: TGCAGTGCTAGAGATCTCGGGGCTTCATCCTACGAGCAGTACTTC.

The V gene is TRBV4-1, the J gene TRBJ2-7; TRBD2 is a possible D gene (6 bases). V lost 0 bases and J lost 7, with 19 bases in between. CDR3 length: 16 amino acids. Germline V gene lookup returns CDR1 MGHRA and CDR2 YSYEKL. CDR3 DNA sequence: TGCGCCAGCAGCCAAGATCCCGGCCAGGGAGGAGGAGAGCAGTACTTC. Amino acid sequence: CASSQDPGQGGGEQYF.

The rearrangement joins TRBV27 to TRBJ2-2; D unclear. The V end lost 2 bases, the J end lost 0 bases, and 13 bases lay between the germline ends. This CDR3 spans 17 amino acids. CDR1 is MNHEY, CDR2 SMNVEV, per germline (reference sequence). The CDR3 loop reads CASSLAWLASNTGELFF. The CDR3 DNA reads TGTGCCAGCAGTTTAGCTTGGTTAGCTTCGAACACCGGGGAGCTGTTTTTT.

The genes are TRBV12-3 or TRBV12-4 and TRBJ2-1; 10 positions agree with TRBD2. This CDR3 region has 18 residues. The V segment lost 6 bases and the J segment 4 bases; nucleotides outside the gene matches: 15. The CDR3 is CASSSLASGRVGYNEQFF. In DNA form, the CDR3 reads TGTGCCAGCAGCTCCTTGGCGAGCGGGAGGGTGGGTTACAATGAGCAGTTCTTC.

The chain uses TRBV2 and TRBJ1-5, with unresolved D. CDR1 is SNHLY and CDR2 is FYNNEI in the germline V gene. This CDR3 is built from 14 residues. Between the trimmed V and J ends, which lost 2 bases and 2 bases, there was a span of 7 bases. The CDR3 sequence: CASSEISGNQPQHF. CDR3 nucleotide sequence: TGTGCCAGCAGTGAAATCTCGGGCAATCAGCCCCAGCATTTT. The complete variable domain, with remaining parts taken from reference TRBV2 and TRBJ1-5, reads EPEVTQTPSHQVTQMGQEVILRCVPISNHLYFYWYRQILGQKVEFLVSFYNNEISEKSEIFDDQFSVERPDGSNFTLKIRSTKLEDSAMYFCASSEISGNQPQHFGDGTRLSIL.

The chain has TRBV23-1 and TRBJ1-5, with a weak D call TRBD1 (6 bases). TRBV23-1 is annotated as an ORF whose role is uncertain. This CDR3 comprises 17 residues. V shed 4 bases and J shed 6 bases, with 22 bases lying between them. CDR3 sequence reads: CASSRHPTGKLGQPQHF. In nucleotides, the CDR3 is TGCGCCAGCAGTCGTCACCCGACAGGTAAACTCGGTCAGCCCCAGCATTTT.

The V and J genes are TRBV6-1 and TRBJ1-3; D is unresolved. This CDR3 contains 15 residues. Germline CDR1 is MNHNS and CDR2 is SASEGT. The germline V and J ends were trimmed by 6 bases and 0 bases, with 12 bases remaining between them. The CDR3 bases are TGTGCCAGCAGATCACCGGGGTCCTCTGGAAACACCATATATTTT. Translated, it gives CASRSPGSSGNTIYF.

This chain joins TRBV29-1 and TRBJ2-5, with 10 positions matching TRBD1. CDR3 size: 14 residues. V lost 4 bases, J lost 7 bases, and 9 bases stayed unmatched. Germline CDR1 SQVTM, CDR2 ANQGSEA. In nucleotides, the CDR3 is TGCAGCGTTGGTGGACAGGGGGATGTAGGGACCCAGTACTTC. The encoded protein is CSVGGQGDVGTQYF.

The chain uses TRBV7-2 and TRBJ2-1; D is possibly TRBD2 (6 bases). V lost 4 bases to trimming and J lost 10 bases, with 20 bases between them. The length of the CDR3 is 15 residues. The V gene's germline CDR1 is SGHTA and CDR2 FQGNSA. The CDR3 spells CASSYHPGVLGEQFF. CDR3 sequence (DNA): TGTGCCAGCAGCTACCACCCGGGAGTGCTAGGGGAGCAGTTCTTC.

The CDR3 sequence: CASSTIFGGPGTDTQYF. CDR3 sequence (DNA): TGTGCCAGCAGTACCATCTTCGGGGGGCCCGGAACAGATACGCAGTATTTT. The chain uses TRBV27 and TRBJ2-3; D may be TRBD2 (7 bases). CDR1 MNHEY and CDR2 SMNVEV come from the germline V gene (reference sequence). The ends were cut back, 5 bases at V and 3 bases at J, with 21 bases in the middle. The CDR3 runs 17 residues.

This rearrangement joins TRBV5-6 to TRBJ2-1; 8 bases match TRBD2. Germline-derived CDR1 and CDR2 are SGHDT and YYEEEE. The V and J ends lost 4 bases and 7 bases, in that order; junction bases with no gene match: 13. The length of the CDR3 is 16 residues. CDR3 in DNA: TGTGCCAGCAGCGGGAGGGGATGGGAGCGGGGGAATGAGCAGTTCTTC. Encoded protein: CASSGRGWERGNEQFF. The full variable domain, in which reference TRBV5-6 and TRBJ2-1 provide the parts outside the CDR3, is DAGVTQSPTHLIKTRGQQVTLRCSPKSGHDTVSWYQQALGQGPQFIFQYYEEEERQRGNFPDRFSGHQFPNYSSELNVNALLLGDSALYLCASSGRGWERGNEQFFGPGTRLTVL.

The gene calls are TRBV12-5 and TRBJ1-4; possible D gene TRBD1, 5 bases. The CDR3 covers 14 residues. Germline loops: CDR1 LGHNT, CDR2 FRNRAP. V was trimmed by 5 bases and J by 3 bases, leaving 10 bases between them. For the CDR3, the DNA is TGTGCTAGTGGTGAGCAGGGTCCTAATGAAAAACTGTTTTTT. Translating gives CASGEQGPNEKLFF.

The table lists this clonotype with a count of one. CDR3 region: CASSQGQGETYEQYF. The CDR3 DNA is TGCGCCAGCAGCCAAGGACAGGGGGAGACCTACGAGCAGTACTTC. The chain employs TRBV4-1 and TRBJ2-7, with 9 bases aligning to TRBD1. CDR1 and CDR2 from the germline V gene are MGHRA and YSYEKL. V trimming: 1 base; J trimming: 2 bases; junction bases outside the gene matches: 3. The CDR3 totals 15 residues.

The chain recombines TRBV6-1 with TRBJ2-4; D possibly matches TRBD1 or TRBD2 (5 bases each). The CDR3 loop spans 17 amino acids. Germline V gene data show CDR1 as MNHNS and CDR2 as SASEGT. Trimming removed 6 bases from V and 7 bases from J, with 25 bases in between. The CDR3 sequence: CASSPAGSERVGNIQYF. The CDR3 DNA reads TGTGCCAGCAGCCCGGCAGGGAGCGAGAGAGTGGGGAACATTCAGTACTTC.

This chain connects TRBV7-8 to TRBJ2-5; TRBD2 matches at 7 bases. CDR1 and CDR2 (germline): SGHVS, FQNEAQ. The CDR3 loop spans 14 amino acids. V lost 4 bases, J lost 2 bases, and 4 bases stayed unmatched. The CDR3 DNA is TGTGCCAGCAGCTACTCCGGGAGGCAAGAGACCCAGTACTTC. As protein: CASSYSGRQETQYF.

V is TRBV3-1 and J is TRBJ2-2; maybe TRBD2 (8 bases). V was trimmed by 4 bases and J by 2 bases, leaving 17 bases between them. The V gene's germline CDR1 is LGHDT and CDR2 YNNKEL (reference sequence). The length of the CDR3 is 17 residues. The CDR3 here is CASSPPGGGLNTGELFF. The CDR3 bases are TGTGCCAGCAGCCCCCCGGGAGGGGGCCTCAACACCGGGGAGCTGTTTTTT.

The chain is built from TRBV10-1 and TRBJ2-7, with D perhaps being TRBD1 or TRBD2 (5 bases each). The germline CDR1 and CDR2 sequences are WNHNN and SYGVQD (reference sequence). This CDR3 contains 15 residues. Trimming cost V 1 base and J 2 bases, with 12 bases left between them. The CDR3 is CASSELGRAPYEQYF. DNA for the CDR3: TGCGCCAGCAGTGAGTTGGGACGGGCCCCCTACGAGCAGTACTTC.

The chain joins TRBV11-2 to TRBJ1-1; no clear D gene. The CDR3 is 14 residues long. Per the germline V gene, CDR1 is SGHAT and CDR2 is FQNNGV. V was pared by 2 bases and J by 2 bases, with 9 bases between. This CDR3 reads CASSLFTSNTEAFF. In DNA form, the CDR3 reads TGTGCCAGCAGCTTATTTACGTCTAACACTGAAGCTTTCTTT.